The 15 T cell receptor beta chains reported below all come from one sample, sequenced in a study of T cells after yellow fever vaccination. TCRdb used MiXCR to reprocess the 5' RACE reads, holding one entry per CDR3 protein. The data contain under 250,000 distinct CDR3 sequences, less than 8.5% of them singletons. The specimen was CD4+ T cells sorted from PBMCs, collected 15 days after the yellow fever booster vaccination. These receptors were obtained from a man aged 25 to 40 who received the YFV17D yellow fever vaccine.

At least ten counts were recorded for this clonotype. The chain carries TRBV4-1 and TRBJ2-7, with D possibly TRBD2 on 5 matching bases. The CDR3 covers 15 residues. V shed 0 bases and J shed 1 base, with 10 bases lying between them. Germline V gene sequence: CDR1 MGHRA, CDR2 YSYEKL. DNA for the CDR3: TGCGCCAGCAGCCAAGACCCAGCGGAGTCCTACGAGCAGTACTTC. Amino acids: CASSQDPAESYEQYF.

This clonotype was seen a handful of times. The chain carries TRBV7-2 and TRBJ2-7, with D possibly being TRBD1 (6 bases). This CDR3 comprises 15 residues. Looked up from germline, CDR1 is SGHTA and CDR2 is FQGNSA. Trimming pared 1 base from V and 4 bases from J, leaving 14 bases between. CDR3 bases: TGTGCCAGCAGCTTAGTACCCCTCCAGGGGTACGAGCAGTACTTC. This encodes CASSLVPLQGYEQYF. Based on the CDR3 plus reference TRBV7-2 and TRBJ2-7, the full variable domain is GAGVSQSPSNKVTEKGKDVELRCDPISGHTALYWYRQSLGQGLEFLIYFQGNSAPDKSGLPSDRFSAERTGGSVSTLTIQRTQQEDSAVYLCASSLVPLQGYEQYFGPGTRLTVT.

This clonotype was picked up a small number of times. This chain uses TRBV19 with TRBJ2-1, with D perhaps given as TRBD1 or TRBD2 (5 bases each). Trimming removed 3 bases from V and 6 bases from J, with 9 bases in between. The V gene's germline CDR1 is LNHDA and CDR2 SQIVND (reference sequence). This CDR3 region has 13 residues. The CDR3 reads CASSMKRGNEQFF. CDR3 nucleotides: TGTGCCAGTAGTATGAAGAGGGGCAATGAGCAGTTCTTC.

This clonotype has a count of ten or more. This rearrangement joins TRBV10-2 to TRBJ1-1, with unresolved D. This CDR3 has 14 amino acids. Germline CDR1 is WSHSY and CDR2 is SAAADI. The germline V and J ends were trimmed by 4 bases and 4 bases, with 13 bases remaining between them. The CDR3 nucleotides read TGCGCCAGCAGTGGGTCAGTGGCGGGCACTGAAGCTTTCTTT. This sequence encodes CASSGSVAGTEAFF.

This clonotype was seen more than once but under ten times. This chain connects TRBV6-1 to TRBJ2-7; 14 bases match TRBD2. Per the germline V gene, CDR1 is MNHNS and CDR2 is SASEGT. CDR3 length: 14 amino acids. V shed 6 bases, J shed 6 bases, and the junction held 4 bases outside the gene matches. DNA for the CDR3: TGTGCCAGCAGAGGACTAGCGGGAGGCTCCGAGCAGTACTTC. As protein: CASRGLAGGSEQYF.

This clonotype was recorded many times. This sequence joins TRBV20-1 and TRBJ2-2; either TRBD1 or TRBD2 may fit D (6 bases each). This CDR3 has 14 residues. Between the trimmed V and J ends, which lost 0 bases and 7 bases, there was a span of 12 bases. Germline assignment: CDR1 DFQATT and CDR2 SNEGSKA (reference sequence). This chain's CDR3 is CSARDPGAVGELFF. CDR3 DNA: TGCAGTGCTAGAGATCCGGGGGCCGTCGGGGAGCTGTTTTTT.

At least ten counts were recorded for this clonotype. The chain combines TRBV11-2 with TRBJ2-1; TRBD2 matches 9 bases. The junction had 7 bases not matched to a gene; V was cut back by 5 bases and J by 2 bases. Germline V gene lookup returns CDR1 SGHAT and CDR2 FQNNGV. The CDR3 is made up of 16 amino acids. CDR3 nucleotide sequence: TGTGCCAGCAGCCATGGGACTAGCCAACCCTACAATGAGCAGTTCTTC. Protein sequence: CASSHGTSQPYNEQFF. Complete variable domain (other parts from reference TRBV11-2 and TRBJ2-1): EAGVAQSPRYKIIEKRQSVAFWCNPISGHATLYWYQQILGQGPKLLIQFQNNGVVDDSQLPKDRFSAERLKGVDSTLKIQPAKLEDSAVYLCASSHGTSQPYNEQFFGPGTRLTVL.

There are a few counts of this clonotype. The V and J genes are TRBV7-2 and TRBJ2-2; TRBD2 matches 7 bases. V shed 4 bases, J shed 3 bases, and the junction held 5 bases outside the gene matches. This CDR3 is 15 amino acids long. The V gene's germline CDR1 is SGHTA and CDR2 FQGNSA. The CDR3 DNA is TGTGCCAGCAGCTCCCGGGGACTATACACCGGGGAGCTGTTTTTT. This translates into CASSSRGLYTGELFF.

This clonotype appeared many times. CDR3 residues: CASSQVRLTGELFF. The CDR3 nucleotides are TGTGCCAGCAGCCAAGTCCGGTTAACCGGGGAGCTGTTTTTT. The chain is built from TRBV3-1 and TRBJ2-2, with no clear D. V shed 1 base and J shed 5 bases, with 8 bases lying between them. CDR1 is LGHDT, CDR2 YNNKEL, per germline (reference sequence). The CDR3 has 14 amino acids.

The sample holds a few counts of this clonotype. The chain uses TRBV5-3 and TRBJ2-1; TRBD2 matches 10 bases. TRBV5-3 is marked as an open reading frame, function uncertain. There are 15 residues in the CDR3. V dropped 1 base and J dropped 9; count of bases not matched to a gene: 7. The CDR3 coding sequence is TGTGCCAGAAGCTTGTCTAGCGGGAGTCCCGGTGAGCAGTTCTTC. Translated: CARSLSSGSPGEQFF.

A word on this clonotype: This may be a read error, as it is one base from a much larger clone. This rearrangement joins TRBV6-5 to TRBJ2-3; the match to TRBD1 covers 7 bases. Trimming took 4 bases from V and 2 from J; bases not matched to a gene: 6. Germline V gene lookup returns CDR1 MNHEY and CDR2 SVGAGI. CDR3 length equals 15 residues. The CDR3, as DNA: TGTGCCAGCAGTTTTAAGGGACAGATCACAGATACGCAGTATTTT. It encodes CASSFKGQITDTQYF.

A few counts support this clonotype. The chain links TRBV28 to TRBJ2-1, with D maybe TRBD2 (6 bases). The CDR3 has 17 amino acids. The ends were cut back, 8 bases at V and 1 base at J, with 21 bases in the middle. Germline-derived CDR1 and CDR2 are MDHEN and SYDVKM. CDR3 amino acids: CASSRLGAEGSYNEQFF. CDR3 DNA: TGTGCCAGCTCCCGTCTTGGAGCGGAGGGATCCTACAATGAGCAGTTCTTC.

V gene TRBV7-2 combines with J gene TRBJ1-1; the D is unclear. Trimming left V 2 bases short and J 6 bases short, with 4 bases between. Germline V gene lookup returns CDR1 SGHTA and CDR2 FQGNSA. The CDR3 runs to 11 residues. The CDR3 loop is CASSLNAEAFF. The CDR3 DNA reads as TGTGCCAGCAGCTTAAATGCTGAAGCTTTCTTT.

The chain links TRBV2 to TRBJ2-7; tentative D call: TRBD2 (6 bases). Germline V CDR1 and CDR2: SNHLY, FYNNEI. The length of the CDR3 is 15 residues. Trimming stripped 4 bases from V and 0 bases from J, with 13 bases between. The chain's CDR3 is CASSGGTSHSYEQYF. The CDR3 region has the DNA TGTGCCAGCAGTGGAGGGACTTCCCACTCCTACGAGCAGTACTTC.

This clonotype was seen many times. The rearrangement uses TRBV7-2 and TRBJ2-3, with 12 bases fitting TRBD2. Trimming took 5 bases from V and 6 from J; bases not matched to a gene: 6. CDR1 and CDR2 from the germline V gene are SGHTA and FQGNSA. The CDR3 length is 15 residues. The CDR3 DNA reads TGTGCCAGCAGCATGACTAGCGGGAGAACGGATACGCAGTATTTT. Amino acids: CASSMTSGRTDTQYF. Drawing the rest from reference TRBV7-2 and TRBJ2-3, the complete variable domain is GAGVSQSPSNKVTEKGKDVELRCDPISGHTALYWYRQSLGQGLEFLIYFQGNSAPDKSGLPSDRFSAERTGGSVSTLTIQRTQQEDSAVYLCASSMTSGRTDTQYFGPGTRLTVL.